This T cell receptor (beta chain) was sequenced for a study of technical replicates of blood from a few donors. The protocol was immunoSEQ multiplex PCR, while the TCRdb copy is restricted to in-frame clones and leaves out a portion. The table has about 98,000 clones, almost 96% seen once. This clone appeared a single time. Sequenced: T cells isolated from PBMCs. This receptor was taken from a human donor in good health.

The CDR3: CSGRRATNEKLFF. CDR3 DNA: TGCAGCGGACGACGGGCAACTAATGAAAAACTGTTTTTT. The V call is TRBV29-1, the J call TRBJ1-4, with D unclear. Looked up from germline, CDR1 is SQVTM and CDR2 is ANQGSEA. This CDR3 region has 13 residues. V was pared by 7 bases and J by 0 bases, with 9 bases between.